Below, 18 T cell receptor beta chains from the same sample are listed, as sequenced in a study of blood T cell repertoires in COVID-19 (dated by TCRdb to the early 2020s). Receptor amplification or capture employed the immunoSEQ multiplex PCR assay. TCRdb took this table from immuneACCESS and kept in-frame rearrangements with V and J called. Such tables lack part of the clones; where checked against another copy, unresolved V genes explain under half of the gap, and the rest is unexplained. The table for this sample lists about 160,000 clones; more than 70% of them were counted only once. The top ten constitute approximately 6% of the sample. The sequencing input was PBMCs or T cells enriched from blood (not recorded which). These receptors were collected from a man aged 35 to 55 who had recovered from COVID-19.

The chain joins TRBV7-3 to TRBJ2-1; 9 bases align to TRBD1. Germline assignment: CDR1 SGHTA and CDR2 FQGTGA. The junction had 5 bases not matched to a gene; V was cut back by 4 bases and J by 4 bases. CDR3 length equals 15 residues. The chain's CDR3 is CASSSRDRVYNEQFF. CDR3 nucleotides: TGTGCCAGCAGCTCCCGGGACAGGGTATACAATGAGCAGTTCTTC.

CDR3 DNA sequence: TGTGCCAGCAACCTAGGGGCCAACTATGGCTACACCTTC. It yields the protein CASNLGANYGYTF. The chain recombines TRBV5-6 with TRBJ1-2, with D perhaps TRBD1 (5 bases). Germline V gene lookup returns CDR1 SGHDT and CDR2 YYEEEE. Trimming removed 6 bases at V and 2 bases at J, with 11 bases between. The CDR3 totals 13 residues.

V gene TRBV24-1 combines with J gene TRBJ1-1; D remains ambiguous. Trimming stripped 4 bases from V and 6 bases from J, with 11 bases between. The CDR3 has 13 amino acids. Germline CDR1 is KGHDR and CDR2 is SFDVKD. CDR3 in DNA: TGTGCCACCAGTGAAGGAGGCGGCGCTGAAGCTTTCTTT. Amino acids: CATSEGGGAEAFF.

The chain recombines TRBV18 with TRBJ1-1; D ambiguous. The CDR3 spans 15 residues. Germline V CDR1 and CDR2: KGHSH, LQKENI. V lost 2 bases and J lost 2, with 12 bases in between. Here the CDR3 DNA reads TGTGCCAGCTCACCAATTTGGCAAGATAACACTGAAGCTTTCTTT. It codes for CASSPIWQDNTEAFF.

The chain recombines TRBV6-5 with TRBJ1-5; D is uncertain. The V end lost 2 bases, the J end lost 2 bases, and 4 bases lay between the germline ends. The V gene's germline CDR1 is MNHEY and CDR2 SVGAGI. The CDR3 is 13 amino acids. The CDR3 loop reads CASSYRGNQPQHF. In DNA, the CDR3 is TGTGCCAGCAGTTACCGGGGCAATCAGCCCCAGCATTTT.

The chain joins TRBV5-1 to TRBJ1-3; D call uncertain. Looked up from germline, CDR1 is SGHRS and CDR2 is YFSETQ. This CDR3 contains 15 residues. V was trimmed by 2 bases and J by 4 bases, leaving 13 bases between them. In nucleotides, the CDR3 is TGCGCCAGCAGCTTCGGGGAGGGCATGGGAAACACCATATATTTT. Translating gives CASSFGEGMGNTIYF.

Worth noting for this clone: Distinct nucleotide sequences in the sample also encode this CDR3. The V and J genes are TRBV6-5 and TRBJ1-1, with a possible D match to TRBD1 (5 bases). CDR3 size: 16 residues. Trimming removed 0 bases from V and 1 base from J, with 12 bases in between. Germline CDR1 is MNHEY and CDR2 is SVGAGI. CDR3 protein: CASSYSSGGGNTEAFF. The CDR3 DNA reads TGTGCCAGCAGTTACTCGTCCGGGGGGGGGAACACTGAAGCTTTCTTT.

The CDR3 coding sequence is TGTGCCAGCAGCTACCGGGTTGTGTCCCCTCATAATTCACCCCTCCACTTT. This translates into CASSYRVVSPHNSPLHF. This chain links TRBV5-6 with TRBJ1-6, with D unresolved. The length of the CDR3 is 17 residues. The V end was cut by 3 bases, the J end by 5 bases, with 18 bases between. CDR1 and CDR2 (germline): SGHDT, YYEEEE.

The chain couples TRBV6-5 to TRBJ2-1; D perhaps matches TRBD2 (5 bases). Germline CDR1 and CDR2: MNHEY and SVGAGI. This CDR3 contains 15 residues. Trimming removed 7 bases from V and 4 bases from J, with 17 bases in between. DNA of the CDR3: TGTGCCAGCAACCCCCGGGGTCCGAGGTACAATGAGCAGTTCTTC. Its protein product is CASNPRGPRYNEQFF.

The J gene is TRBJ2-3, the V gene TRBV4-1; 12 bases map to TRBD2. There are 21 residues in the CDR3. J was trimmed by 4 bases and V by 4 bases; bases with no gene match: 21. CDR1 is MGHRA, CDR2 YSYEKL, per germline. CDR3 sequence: CASSPNTGLAGGSGHPDTQYF. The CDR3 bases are TGCGCCAGCAGCCCAAACACCGGGCTAGCGGGGGGGTCAGGTCATCCAGATACGCAGTATTTT.

Here the CDR3 DNA reads TGTGCCAGCAAGGTGCGCCAGGGGGGAGGCACCGGGGAGCTGTTTTTT. Amino acid sequence: CASKVRQGGGTGELFF. J is TRBJ2-2 and V is TRBV6-6; D might be TRBD1 (7 bases). This CDR3 has 16 amino acids. CDR1 is MNHNY, CDR2 SVGAGI, per germline (reference sequence). Trimming stripped 7 bases from V and 4 bases from J, with 19 bases between.

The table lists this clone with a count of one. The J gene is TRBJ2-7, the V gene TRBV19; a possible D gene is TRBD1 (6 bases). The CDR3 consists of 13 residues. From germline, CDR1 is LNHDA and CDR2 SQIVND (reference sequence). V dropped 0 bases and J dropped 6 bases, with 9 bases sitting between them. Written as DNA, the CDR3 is TGTGCCAGTAGTATAGACGGGACAAGCGAGCAGTACGTC. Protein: CASSIDGTSEQYV.

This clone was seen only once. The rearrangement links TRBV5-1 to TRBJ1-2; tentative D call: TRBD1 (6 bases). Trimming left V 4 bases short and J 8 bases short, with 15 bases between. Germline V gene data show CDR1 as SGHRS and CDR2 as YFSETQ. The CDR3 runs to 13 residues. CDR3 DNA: TGCGCCAGCAGCCTGGACAGTCTTAAGGGCTACACCTTC. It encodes CASSLDSLKGYTF.

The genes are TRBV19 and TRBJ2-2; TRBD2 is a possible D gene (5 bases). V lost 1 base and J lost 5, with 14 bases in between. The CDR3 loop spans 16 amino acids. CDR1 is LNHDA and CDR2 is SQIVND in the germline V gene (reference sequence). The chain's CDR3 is CASSIGGSGSTGELFF. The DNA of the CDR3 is TGTGCCAGTAGTATAGGAGGGAGCGGTTCAACCGGGGAGCTGTTTTTT.

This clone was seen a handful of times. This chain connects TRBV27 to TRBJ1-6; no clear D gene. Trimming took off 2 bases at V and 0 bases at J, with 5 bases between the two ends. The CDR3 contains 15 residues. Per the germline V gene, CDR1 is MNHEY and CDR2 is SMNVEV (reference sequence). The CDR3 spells CASSLGGSYNSPLHF. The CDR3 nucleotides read TGTGCCAGCAGTTTAGGCGGCTCCTATAATTCACCCCTCCACTTT.

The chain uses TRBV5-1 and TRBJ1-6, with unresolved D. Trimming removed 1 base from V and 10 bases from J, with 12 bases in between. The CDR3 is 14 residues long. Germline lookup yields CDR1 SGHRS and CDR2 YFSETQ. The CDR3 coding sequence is TGCGCCAGCAGCTTGTCTCCGGGGAGGTCACCCCTCCACTTT. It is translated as CASSLSPGRSPLHF.

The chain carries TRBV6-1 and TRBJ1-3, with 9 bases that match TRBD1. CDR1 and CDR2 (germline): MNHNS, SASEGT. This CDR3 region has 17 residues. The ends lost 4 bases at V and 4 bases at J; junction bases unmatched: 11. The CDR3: CASSVTGTGREGNTIYF. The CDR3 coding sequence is TGTGCCAGCAGTGTCACCGGGACAGGGAGAGAAGGAAACACCATATATTTT.

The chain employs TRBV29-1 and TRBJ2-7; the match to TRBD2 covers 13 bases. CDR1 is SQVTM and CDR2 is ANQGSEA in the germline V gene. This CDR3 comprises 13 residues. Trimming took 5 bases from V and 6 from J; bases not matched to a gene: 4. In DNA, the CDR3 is TGCAGCGTTCGACTAGCGGGGGGTTCCGAGCAGTACTTC. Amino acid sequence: CSVRLAGGSEQYF.